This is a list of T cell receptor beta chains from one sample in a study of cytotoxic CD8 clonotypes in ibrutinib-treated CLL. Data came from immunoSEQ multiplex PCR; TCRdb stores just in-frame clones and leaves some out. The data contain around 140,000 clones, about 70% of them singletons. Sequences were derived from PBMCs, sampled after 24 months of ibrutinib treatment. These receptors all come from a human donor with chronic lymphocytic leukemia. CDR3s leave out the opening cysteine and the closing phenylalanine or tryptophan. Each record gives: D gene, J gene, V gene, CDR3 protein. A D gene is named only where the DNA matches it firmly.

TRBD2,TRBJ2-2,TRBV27,ASRPRTSGGAGAGELF
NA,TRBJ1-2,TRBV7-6,ASSNPIRGPYGYT
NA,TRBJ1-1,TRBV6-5,ASSYSRRGDTEAF
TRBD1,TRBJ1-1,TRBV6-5,ASSYLQGVNTEAF
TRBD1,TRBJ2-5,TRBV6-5,ASSRGQGALETQY
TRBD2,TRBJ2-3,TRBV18,ASSSSGGADTQY
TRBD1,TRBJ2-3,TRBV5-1,ASSLGLGQGVDTQY
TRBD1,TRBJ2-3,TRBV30,AWSGAGGPTDTQY
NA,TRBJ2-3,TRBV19,ASRELSGTDTQY
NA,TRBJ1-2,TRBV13,ASSRGENPLGYT
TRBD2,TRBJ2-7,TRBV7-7,ASSPGGNYEQY
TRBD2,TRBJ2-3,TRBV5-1,ASSADLAGGSDTQY
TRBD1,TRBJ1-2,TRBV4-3,ASSQDAQGAYGYT
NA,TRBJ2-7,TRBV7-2,ASSQDLEGAQVH
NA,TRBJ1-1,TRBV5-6,ASSSRHTEAF
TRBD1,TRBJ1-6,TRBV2,ASTGTGVGSPLH
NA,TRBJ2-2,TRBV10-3,AISEDRRGGTGELF